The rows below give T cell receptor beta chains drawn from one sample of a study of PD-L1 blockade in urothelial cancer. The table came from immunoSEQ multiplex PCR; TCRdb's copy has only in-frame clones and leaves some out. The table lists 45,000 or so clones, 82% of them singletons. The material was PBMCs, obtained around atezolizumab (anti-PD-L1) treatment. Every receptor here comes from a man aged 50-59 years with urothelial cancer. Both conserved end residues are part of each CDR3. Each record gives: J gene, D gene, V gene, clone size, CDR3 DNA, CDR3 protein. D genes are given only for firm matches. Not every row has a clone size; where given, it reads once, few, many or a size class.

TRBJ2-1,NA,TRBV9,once,TGTGCCAGCAGCGTAGGGAGAGGGTTGGGCGAGCAGTTCTTC,CASSVGRGLGEQFF
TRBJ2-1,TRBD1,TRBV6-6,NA,TGTGCCAGCAGTAGAGGCAGGGGGCCCCCTTACAATGAGCAGTTCTTC,CASSRGRGPPYNEQFF
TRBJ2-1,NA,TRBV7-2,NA,TGTGCCAGCAGCTTGCAGGGAAGGCTTAATGAGCAGTTCTTC,CASSLQGRLNEQFF
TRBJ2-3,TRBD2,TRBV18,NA,TGTGCCAGCTCACCCGGGACTAGCGGTCGGACAGATACGCAGTATTTT,CASSPGTSGRTDTQYF
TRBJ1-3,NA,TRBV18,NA,TGTGCCAGCTCACCTGAGGGAGTCGGCTCTGGAAACACCATATATTTT,CASSPEGVGSGNTIYF
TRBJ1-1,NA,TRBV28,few,TGTGCCAGCAGTTTTTTAACTGAAGCTTTCTTT,CASSFLTEAFF
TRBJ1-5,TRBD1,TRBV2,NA,TGTGCCAGCTCGTCAGGGGGCGCGGGTCAGCCCCAGCATTTT,CASSSGGAGQPQHF
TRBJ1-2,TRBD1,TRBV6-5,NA,TGTGCCAGCAGTTCGACAGGGGTGGATGGCTACACCTTC,CASSSTGVDGYTF
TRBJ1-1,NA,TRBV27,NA,TGTGCCAGCAGCCTTGGGGCGAACACTGAAGCTTTCTTT,CASSLGANTEAFF
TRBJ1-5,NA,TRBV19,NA,TGTGCCAGTAGTATGAGAGGGACAAGCAATCAGCCCCAGCATTTT,CASSMRGTSNQPQHF
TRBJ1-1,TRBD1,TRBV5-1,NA,TGCGCCAGCAGCGCACCCGACAGGGGGCGCCTGGCTTTCTTT,CASSAPDRGRLAFF
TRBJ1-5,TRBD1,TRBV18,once,TGTGCCAGCTCACCATTAGGCGGTCAGGGGGCATCTCAGCCCCAGCATTTT,CASSPLGGQGASQPQHF
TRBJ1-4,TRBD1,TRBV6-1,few,TGTGCCAGCACCCCATCGGGACAGGGGCTGGAAAAACTGTTTTTT,CASTPSGQGLEKLFF
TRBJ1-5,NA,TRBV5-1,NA,TGCGCCAGCAGCTTGGGGGACTTGCCGATCCAGCCCCAGCATTTT,CASSLGDLPIQPQHF
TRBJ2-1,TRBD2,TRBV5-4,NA,TGTGCCAGCAGCAGAGGGACTAGCGGGTTAGCCTACAATGAGCAGTTCTTC,CASSRGTSGLAYNEQFF
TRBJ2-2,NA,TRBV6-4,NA,TGTGCCAGCAGTGACAAAGAGGGTGCGTTTGATAGCACCGGGGAGCTGTTTTTT,CASSDKEGAFDSTGELFF
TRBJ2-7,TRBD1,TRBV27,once,TGTGCCAGCAGTTACGGACAGGGGGGCTTCTACGAGCAGTACTTC,CASSYGQGGFYEQYF
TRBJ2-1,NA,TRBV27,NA,TGTGCCAGCAGGAGCCGGGGAAGCTCCTACAATGAGCAGTTCTTC,CASRSRGSSYNEQFF
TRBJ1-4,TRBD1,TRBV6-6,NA,TGTGCCAGCAGTAACCGGGACAGGAGGGGAGAAAAACTGTTTTTT,CASSNRDRRGEKLFF
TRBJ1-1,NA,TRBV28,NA,TGTGCCAGCAGTTCCCCAGACTTGGCCCTTGGCACTGAAGCTTTCTTT,CASSSPDLALGTEAFF
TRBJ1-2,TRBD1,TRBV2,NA,TGTGCCAGCACAACCGGGACAGGGGACGGCTACACCTTC,CASTTGTGDGYTF
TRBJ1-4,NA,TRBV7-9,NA,TGTGCCAGCAGCTTTGGATGGGGGGGCGCAGGAAATGAAAAACTGTTTTTT,CASSFGWGGAGNEKLFF
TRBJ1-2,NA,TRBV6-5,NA,TGTGCCAGCAGTTACCTGGATCCCGAGGCACACGGCTACACCTTC,CASSYLDPEAHGYTF
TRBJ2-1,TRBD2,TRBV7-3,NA,TGTGCCAGCAGCTCTAGCGGGAGTAATGAGCAGTTCTTC,CASSSSGSNEQFF
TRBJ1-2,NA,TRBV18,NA,TGTGCCAGCTCACCAGAGAGTCAGGGTCGAGGCTACACCTTC,CASSPESQGRGYTF
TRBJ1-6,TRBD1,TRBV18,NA,TGTGCCAGCTCACCCTGGACAGGGGTTCGGCCCCTCCACTTT,CASSPWTGVRPLHF
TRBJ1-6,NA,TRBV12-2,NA,TGTGCAGGACAGGTTTCAGTGGGCTCCTATAATTCACCCCTCCACTTT,CAGQVSVGSYNSPLHF
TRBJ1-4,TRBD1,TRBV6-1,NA,TGTGCCAGCAGATGGACAGGGGGGAATGAAAAACTGTTTTTT,CASRWTGGNEKLFF
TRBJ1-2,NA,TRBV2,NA,TGTGCCAGCAGTGCTCAGGGGAAAGGAGAGGGCTACACCTTC,CASSAQGKGEGYTF
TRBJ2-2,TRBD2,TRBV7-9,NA,TGTGCCAGCACCCCGTGGGGGTCTAGCGGGAGGGAGAACACCGGGGAGCTGTTTTTT,CASTPWGSSGRENTGELFF
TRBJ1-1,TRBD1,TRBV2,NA,TGTGCCATTAAGGGATCAGGGGGCACTGAAGCTTTCTTT,CAIKGSGGTEAFF
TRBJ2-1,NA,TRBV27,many,TGTGCCAGCAGTTGGACGGGGAGAATCTCCTACAATGAGCAGTTCTTC,CASSWTGRISYNEQFF
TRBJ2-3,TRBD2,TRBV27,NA,TGTGCCAGCAGTTTATCGACGGGAGGGACAACAGATACGCAGTATTTT,CASSLSTGGTTDTQYF
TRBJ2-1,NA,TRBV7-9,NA,TGTGCCAGCAGCTCTAAGGGAGGGGGAAAGGCGAATGAGCAGTTCTTC,CASSSKGGGKANEQFF
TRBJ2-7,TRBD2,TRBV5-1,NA,TGCGCCAGCAGCTTGGGAGCGGGAGCCTACGAGCAGTACTTC,CASSLGAGAYEQYF
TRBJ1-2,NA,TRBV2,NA,TGTGCCAGCAGTGATCGGGGGAGGGGAGGCTACACCTTC,CASSDRGRGGYTF
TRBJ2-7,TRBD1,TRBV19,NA,TGTGCCAGTAGTATGGACAGGGGCCACGAGCAGTACTTC,CASSMDRGHEQYF
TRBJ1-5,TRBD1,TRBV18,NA,TGTGCCAGCTCACGCGGACAGGGGAAATACCAGCCCCAGCATTTT,CASSRGQGKYQPQHF
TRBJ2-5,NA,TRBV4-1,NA,TGCGCCAGCAGCCAAGATCGGGGGGCGCGGGAGACCCAGTACTTC,CASSQDRGARETQYF
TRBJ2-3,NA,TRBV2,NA,TGTGCCAGCAGTCAGGGACTCTCAGATACGCAGTATTTT,CASSQGLSDTQYF
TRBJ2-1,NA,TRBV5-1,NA,TGCGCCAGCAGCCCTGGACAGTCCTACAATGAGCAGTTCTTC,CASSPGQSYNEQFF
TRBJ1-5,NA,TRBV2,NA,TGTGCCACTCAGGACACGGAGAATCAGCCCCAGCATTTT,CATQDTENQPQHF
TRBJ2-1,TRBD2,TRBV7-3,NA,TGTGCCAGCAGCACAGGACTAGCGGGAGATGAGCAGTTCTTC,CASSTGLAGDEQFF
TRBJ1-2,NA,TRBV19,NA,TGTGCCAGTCAGGCAGGGCAGAGTGGCTACACCTTC,CASQAGQSGYTF
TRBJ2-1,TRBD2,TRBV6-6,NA,TGTGCCAGCAGTCATCATAGCGGGAGGTACGGTGAGCAGTTCTTC,CASSHHSGRYGEQFF
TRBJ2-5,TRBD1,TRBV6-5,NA,TGTGCCAGCAGACCACAGGGGGCGCAGGGGACCCAGTACTTC,CASRPQGAQGTQYF
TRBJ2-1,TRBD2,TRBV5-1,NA,TGCGCCAGCAGCTGGGGTTCGGGGGGGCGCGACAATGAGCAGTTCTTC,CASSWGSGGRDNEQFF
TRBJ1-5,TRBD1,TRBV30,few,TGTGCCTGGAGTGTACGTCAGGGGGCGCGGGGCAATCAGCCCCAGCATTTT,CAWSVRQGARGNQPQHF
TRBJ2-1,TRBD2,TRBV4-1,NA,TGCGCCAGCAGCCAGGGGACTAGCGGGGTGCCTTACAATGAGCAGTTCTTC,CASSQGTSGVPYNEQFF
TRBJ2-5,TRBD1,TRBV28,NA,TGTGCCAGCAGTTCCGCAGACAGGGATTTGGAGACCCAGTACTTC,CASSSADRDLETQYF